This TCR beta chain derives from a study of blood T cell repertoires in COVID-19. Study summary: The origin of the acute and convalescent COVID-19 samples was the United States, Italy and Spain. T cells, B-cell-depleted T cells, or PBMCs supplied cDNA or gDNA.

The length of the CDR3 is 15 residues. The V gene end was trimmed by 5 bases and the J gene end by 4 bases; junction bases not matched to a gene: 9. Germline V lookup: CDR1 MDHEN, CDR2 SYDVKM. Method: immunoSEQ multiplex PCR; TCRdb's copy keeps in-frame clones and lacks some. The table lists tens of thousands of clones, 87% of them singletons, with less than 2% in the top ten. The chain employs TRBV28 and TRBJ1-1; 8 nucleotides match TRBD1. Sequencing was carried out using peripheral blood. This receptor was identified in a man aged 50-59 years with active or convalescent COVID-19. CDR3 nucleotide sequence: TGTGCCAGCAGTAGCCCCAGGGGGCTAATCACTGAAGCTTTCTTT. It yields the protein CASSSPRGLITEAFF.